These 30 T cell receptor beta chains came from one sample sequenced in a study of blood T cell repertoires in COVID-19. TCRdb's table, derived via immunoSEQ multiplex PCR, lists solely in-frame clones and lacks some. Here the sample spans just over 95,000 clones, 90% being singletons. Source material: peripheral blood. The receptors originated from a man in his 60s with acute or convalescent COVID-19.

The chain has TRBV3-1 (or the pseudogene TRBV3-2) and TRBJ1-5; 9 bases match TRBD1. CDR3 length: 15 residues. V shed 3 bases and J 5 bases; nucleotides not matched to a gene: 5. The germline V gene encodes CDR1 LGHDT and CDR2 YNNKEL (reference sequence). Written as DNA, the CDR3 is TGTGCCAGCAGCCAGGGTACAGGGGGCTATCAGCCCCAGCATTTT. Its protein product is CASSQGTGGYQPQHF.

This chain joins TRBV9 and TRBJ1-3, with D unclear. V was clipped by 2 bases and J by 0 bases, with 27 bases between them. This CDR3 region has 21 residues. In germline, CDR1 is SGDLS, CDR2 YYNGEE. The CDR3 is CASSVSPILGYSDSSGNTIYF. In nucleotides, the CDR3 is TGTGCCAGCAGCGTCTCCCCTATCCTAGGATATTCTGATAGCTCTGGAAACACCATATATTTT.

The chain joins TRBV5-1 to TRBJ1-3, with 7 bases matching TRBD1. Germline V gene sequence: CDR1 SGHRS, CDR2 YFSETQ. The trim removed 3 bases at V and 4 bases at J, leaving 7 bases unmatched. The CDR3 extends over 15 amino acids. CDR3 DNA: TGCGCCAGCAGCTCGTCCGGGACAGTCGGAAACACCATATATTTT. Its translation is CASSSSGTVGNTIYF.

The genes are TRBV6-5 and TRBJ1-3; D might be TRBD1 (5 bases). V lost 0 bases and J lost 4, with 10 bases in between. This CDR3 comprises 15 residues. Germline V gene lookup returns CDR1 MNHEY and CDR2 SVGAGI. The CDR3 DNA sequence: TGTGCCAGCAGTTACTCGACCGGGGGGGGAAACACCATATATTTT. Protein: CASSYSTGGGNTIYF.

This clone was counted a single time. V and J are TRBV18 and TRBJ2-7; the match to TRBD1 covers 7 bases. Germline V gene sequence: CDR1 KGHSH, CDR2 LQKENI. Unmatched junction bases numbered 7, after V lost 6 bases and J lost 2 bases. CDR3 length: 14 amino acids. CDR3 in DNA: TGTGCCAGCTCTCCCGGGACAGCTCCCTACGAGCAGTACTTC. The encoded protein is CASSPGTAPYEQYF.

CDR3: CASSQGAAYGYTF. CDR3 DNA: TGTGCCAGCAGCCAAGGGGCAGCCTATGGCTACACCTTC. The rearrangement joins TRBV3-1 (or the pseudogene TRBV3-2) to TRBJ1-2; D call uncertain. The CDR3 totals 13 residues. Germline V gene sequence: CDR1 LGHDT, CDR2 YNNKEL (reference sequence). The ends were cut back, 1 base at V and 4 bases at J, with 7 bases in the middle.

The rearrangement uses TRBV5-5 and TRBJ1-4, with 10 bases identical to TRBD1. J lost 6 bases, V lost 4 bases, and 6 bases had no gene match. The CDR3 is 15 residues long. In germline, CDR1 is SGHKS, CDR2 YYEKEE (reference sequence). This chain's CDR3 is CASSPGDRGYEKLFF. For the CDR3, the DNA is TGTGCCAGCAGCCCAGGGGACAGGGGATATGAAAAACTGTTTTTT.

This chain uses TRBV2 with TRBJ2-1, with 9 nucleotides matching TRBD2. The CDR3 is made up of 16 amino acids. Trimming cost V 6 bases and J 4 bases; bases outside gene matches: 10. In germline, CDR1 is SNHLY, CDR2 FYNNEI. This CDR3 is CASSISGTSRYNEQFF. For the CDR3, the DNA is TGTGCCAGCAGCATATCCGGGACTAGCAGATACAATGAGCAGTTCTTC.

In DNA form, the CDR3 reads TGTGCCAGCAGTGAGGGGGGGTTTTATGAAAAACTGTTTTTT. Translation: CASSEGGFYEKLFF. The chain uses TRBV25-1 and TRBJ1-4; a possible D gene is TRBD1 (5 bases). Per the germline V gene, CDR1 is MGHDK and CDR2 is SYGVNS. The CDR3 has 14 residues. Deletions cut 3 bases from V and 6 bases from J, with 11 bases between.

V and J are TRBV4-2 and TRBJ1-6; D gene unclear. CDR1 LGHNA and CDR2 YNFKEQ come from the germline V gene. CDR3 length equals 14 residues. Trimming pared 5 bases from V and 7 bases from J, leaving 12 bases between. CDR3 amino acids: CASSDVAGNSPLHF. As DNA, the CDR3 is TGTGCCAGCAGCGACGTCGCGGGGAATTCACCCCTCCACTTT.

The chain is built from TRBV15 and TRBJ2-3, with TRBD2 matching 10 bases. This CDR3 is built from 15 residues. Germline assignment: CDR1 LNHNV and CDR2 YYDKDF (reference sequence). The ends lost 0 bases at V and 10 bases at J; junction bases unmatched: 7. CDR3 sequence (DNA): TGTGCCACCAGCAGAGAGAAGGGTAGCGGGGGGCCGCAGTATTTT. Amino acids: CATSREKGSGGPQYF.

V is TRBV18 and J is TRBJ2-3; perhaps TRBD1 as D (5 bases). This CDR3 contains 12 residues. The germline V gene has CDR1 KGHSH and CDR2 LQKENI. V shed 7 bases and J shed 5 bases, with 10 bases lying between them. The CDR3 reads CASFQGKDTQYF. The CDR3 nucleotides are TGTGCCAGCTTCCAGGGAAAAGATACGCAGTATTTT. Full variable domain (remainder filled in from reference TRBV18 and TRBJ2-3): NAGVMQNPRHLVRRRGQEARLRCSPMKGHSHVYWYRQLPEEGLKFMVYLQKENIIDESGMPKERFSAEFPKEGPSILRIQQVVRGDSAAYFCASFQGKDTQYFGPGTRLTVL.

As regards this clone: The same CDR3 can be traced to other DNA sequences in this sample. The chain carries TRBV6-5 and TRBJ1-3; D is perhaps TRBD1 (6 bases). This CDR3 is 12 amino acids long. Germline lookup yields CDR1 MNHEY and CDR2 SVGAGI. Between the trimmed V and J ends, which lost 5 bases and 7 bases, there was a span of 9 bases. The CDR3 spells CASSTQGNTIYF. DNA of the CDR3: TGTGCCAGCAGTACACAGGGTAACACCATATATTTT.

This sequence joins TRBV28 and TRBJ1-2; D not resolved. Trimming stripped 3 bases from V and 0 bases from J, with 8 bases between. The CDR3 covers 14 residues. CDR1 and CDR2 from the germline V gene are MDHEN and SYDVKM. CDR3 bases: TGTGCCAGCAGTTTGGAGGCATCTAACTATGGCTACACCTTC. As protein: CASSLEASNYGYTF.

The chain has TRBV2 and TRBJ1-5, with D maybe TRBD1 (5 bases). The germline CDR1 and CDR2 sequences are SNHLY and FYNNEI. The CDR3 contains 14 residues. The V and J ends lost 4 bases and 3 bases respectively, with 10 bases between them. As DNA, the CDR3 is TGTGCCAGCAGTGTCGCCAGGGACAATCAGCCCCAGCATTTT. This codes for CASSVARDNQPQHF. Using reference TRBV2 and TRBJ1-5 for the parts outside the CDR3, the full variable domain is EPEVTQTPSHQVTQMGQEVILRCVPISNHLYFYWYRQILGQKVEFLVSFYNNEISEKSEIFDDQFSVERPDGSNFTLKIRSTKLEDSAMYFCASSVARDNQPQHFGDGTRLSIL.

V gene TRBV29-1 combines with J gene TRBJ1-1; D not certain. Trimming pared 3 bases from V and 1 base from J, leaving 12 bases between. Germline lookup yields CDR1 SQVTM and CDR2 ANQGSEA. The CDR3 is 14 amino acids. CDR3 sequence (DNA): TGCAGCGTTGACTTCGAGAGAGGGAACACTGAAGCTTTCTTT. Its protein is CSVDFERGNTEAFF.

In DNA form, the CDR3 reads TGTGCCAGCACCGACGCACAGGGGGCTGGGGGCATTCAGTACTTC. This gives the protein CASTDAQGAGGIQYF. The chain combines TRBV5-4 with TRBJ2-4, with TRBD1 matching over 9 bases. CDR3 length equals 15 residues. Per germline, CDR1 SGHNT and CDR2 YYREEE (reference sequence). V trimming: 6 bases; J trimming: 9 bases; junction bases outside the gene matches: 13.

This chain links TRBV5-5 with TRBJ1-3; TRBD1 agrees at 8 bases. Germline V gene data show CDR1 as SGHKS and CDR2 as YYEKEE (reference sequence). J lost 1 base, V lost 4 bases, and 10 bases had no gene match. This CDR3 has 17 residues. The CDR3 loop is CASSAEGQVGSGNTIYF. The CDR3, as DNA: TGTGCCAGCAGCGCCGAGGGACAGGTGGGGTCTGGAAACACCATATATTTT.

V usage is TRBV18 and J usage is TRBJ1-2, with unresolved D. Looked up from germline, CDR1 is KGHSH and CDR2 is LQKENI. The CDR3 runs to 11 residues. Trimming stripped 2 bases from V and 8 bases from J, with 6 bases between. The CDR3 loop is CASSPGEGYTF. The CDR3 DNA reads TGTGCCAGCTCACCAGGGGAGGGCTACACCTTC.

V usage is TRBV14 and J usage is TRBJ1-6; 7 bases fit TRBD1. The CDR3 extends over 16 amino acids. Unmatched junction bases numbered 9, after V lost 4 bases and J lost 6 bases. Germline V lookup: CDR1 SGHDN, CDR2 FVKESK. CDR3 region: CASSPLPGTVNSPLHF. The CDR3 DNA is TGTGCCAGCAGCCCTCTTCCCGGGACAGTTAATTCACCCCTCCACTTT. Based on the CDR3 plus reference TRBV14 and TRBJ1-6, the full variable domain is EAGVTQFPSHSVIEKGQTVTLRCDPISGHDNLYWYRRVMGKEIKFLLHFVKESKQDESGMPNNRFLAERTGGTYSTLKVQPAELEDSGVYFCASSPLPGTVNSPLHFGNGTRLTVT.

The rearrangement uses TRBV5-1 and TRBJ1-2; TRBD1 is a possible D gene (6 bases). Looked up from germline, CDR1 is SGHRS and CDR2 is YFSETQ. The CDR3 spans 16 residues. Trimming left V 2 bases short and J 0 bases short, with 14 bases between. The CDR3 is CASSLGGSSANYGYTF. CDR3 bases: TGCGCCAGCAGCTTAGGGGGATCCTCTGCTAACTATGGCTACACCTTC.

The chain uses TRBV5-1 and TRBJ2-1, with 12 bases identical to TRBD2. The V and J ends lost 0 bases and 2 bases, in that order; junction bases with no gene match: 0. CDR3 length: 16 residues. Germline CDR1 SGHRS, CDR2 YFSETQ. This CDR3 reads CASSLGTSGAYNEQFF. CDR3 DNA: TGCGCCAGCAGCTTGGGGACTAGCGGGGCCTACAATGAGCAGTTCTTC.

This chain joins TRBV6-6 and TRBJ1-5; D possibly corresponds to TRBD1 (6 bases). V lost 6 bases to trimming and J lost 4 bases, with 13 bases between them. The CDR3 runs 14 residues. From germline, CDR1 is MNHNY and CDR2 SVGAGI (reference sequence). The CDR3 DNA reads as TGTGCCAGCAGGACGACAGGAGAAAATCAGCCCCAGCATTTT. It translates to CASRTTGENQPQHF.

This chain uses TRBV6-5 with TRBJ1-2; D may be TRBD1 (5 bases). Germline V gives CDR1 MNHEY, CDR2 SVGAGI. The CDR3 runs 15 residues. Trimming cost V 6 bases and J 0 bases, with 14 bases left between them. The CDR3, as DNA: TGTGCCAGCAGAGATCCAGGGCCCTCTAACTATGGCTACACCTTC. The encoded protein is CASRDPGPSNYGYTF.

CDR3 nucleotide sequence: TGCGCCAGCAGCCAGCTCGGCCCGGGCTCTGGAAACACCATATATTTT. Amino acids: CASSQLGPGSGNTIYF. This chain joins TRBV5-1 and TRBJ1-3; D uncertain. CDR1 SGHRS and CDR2 YFSETQ come from the germline V gene. The CDR3 length is 16 residues. V lost 4 bases to trimming and J lost 0 bases, with 14 bases between them.

The chain couples TRBV29-1 to TRBJ2-1, with 7 bases lining up with TRBD1. This CDR3 comprises 15 residues. V dropped 1 base and J dropped 4; count of bases not matched to a gene: 7. CDR1 and CDR2 from the germline V gene are SQVTM and ANQGSEA. The CDR3: CSVEANRGGYNEQFF. The CDR3 nucleotides are TGCAGCGTTGAAGCCAACAGGGGTGGGTACAATGAGCAGTTCTTC.

The V and J genes are TRBV28 and TRBJ1-2; weak D call: TRBD1 (6 bases). CDR3 size: 11 residues. Germline V gene sequence: CDR1 MDHEN, CDR2 SYDVKM. V lost 7 bases and J 5 bases, leaving 8 bases between the germline ends. The CDR3 DNA is TGTGCCAGCACCCAGGGGTATGGCTACACCTTC. It yields the protein CASTQGYGYTF.

The chain employs TRBV11-2 and TRBJ1-2, with D unresolved. V was pared by 3 bases and J by 6 bases, with 14 bases between. CDR1 and CDR2 from the germline V gene are SGHAT and FQNNGV. The CDR3 sequence is 14 residues long. CDR3: CASSFLRAMNGYTF. The CDR3 DNA reads TGTGCCAGCAGCTTTCTCCGAGCTATGAATGGCTACACCTTC.

J is TRBJ1-1 and V is TRBV7-7; no clear D. Germline CDR1 and CDR2: SSHAT and FNYEAQ (reference sequence). V was pared by 2 bases and J by 1 base, with 8 bases between. This CDR3 is 14 amino acids long. This CDR3 is CASSLLGENTEAFF. CDR3 coding DNA: TGTGCCAGCAGCTTACTTGGAGAGAACACTGAAGCTTTCTTT.

The chain is built from TRBV11-2 and TRBJ1-3; D remains unclear. CDR3 length: 16 residues. V was trimmed by 4 bases and J by 5 bases, leaving 18 bases between them. The V gene's germline CDR1 is SGHAT and CDR2 FQNNGV. The chain's CDR3 is CASSSLGGIPRNTIYF. CDR3 bases: TGTGCCAGCAGCTCCCTCGGCGGGATTCCTAGAAACACCATATATTTT.